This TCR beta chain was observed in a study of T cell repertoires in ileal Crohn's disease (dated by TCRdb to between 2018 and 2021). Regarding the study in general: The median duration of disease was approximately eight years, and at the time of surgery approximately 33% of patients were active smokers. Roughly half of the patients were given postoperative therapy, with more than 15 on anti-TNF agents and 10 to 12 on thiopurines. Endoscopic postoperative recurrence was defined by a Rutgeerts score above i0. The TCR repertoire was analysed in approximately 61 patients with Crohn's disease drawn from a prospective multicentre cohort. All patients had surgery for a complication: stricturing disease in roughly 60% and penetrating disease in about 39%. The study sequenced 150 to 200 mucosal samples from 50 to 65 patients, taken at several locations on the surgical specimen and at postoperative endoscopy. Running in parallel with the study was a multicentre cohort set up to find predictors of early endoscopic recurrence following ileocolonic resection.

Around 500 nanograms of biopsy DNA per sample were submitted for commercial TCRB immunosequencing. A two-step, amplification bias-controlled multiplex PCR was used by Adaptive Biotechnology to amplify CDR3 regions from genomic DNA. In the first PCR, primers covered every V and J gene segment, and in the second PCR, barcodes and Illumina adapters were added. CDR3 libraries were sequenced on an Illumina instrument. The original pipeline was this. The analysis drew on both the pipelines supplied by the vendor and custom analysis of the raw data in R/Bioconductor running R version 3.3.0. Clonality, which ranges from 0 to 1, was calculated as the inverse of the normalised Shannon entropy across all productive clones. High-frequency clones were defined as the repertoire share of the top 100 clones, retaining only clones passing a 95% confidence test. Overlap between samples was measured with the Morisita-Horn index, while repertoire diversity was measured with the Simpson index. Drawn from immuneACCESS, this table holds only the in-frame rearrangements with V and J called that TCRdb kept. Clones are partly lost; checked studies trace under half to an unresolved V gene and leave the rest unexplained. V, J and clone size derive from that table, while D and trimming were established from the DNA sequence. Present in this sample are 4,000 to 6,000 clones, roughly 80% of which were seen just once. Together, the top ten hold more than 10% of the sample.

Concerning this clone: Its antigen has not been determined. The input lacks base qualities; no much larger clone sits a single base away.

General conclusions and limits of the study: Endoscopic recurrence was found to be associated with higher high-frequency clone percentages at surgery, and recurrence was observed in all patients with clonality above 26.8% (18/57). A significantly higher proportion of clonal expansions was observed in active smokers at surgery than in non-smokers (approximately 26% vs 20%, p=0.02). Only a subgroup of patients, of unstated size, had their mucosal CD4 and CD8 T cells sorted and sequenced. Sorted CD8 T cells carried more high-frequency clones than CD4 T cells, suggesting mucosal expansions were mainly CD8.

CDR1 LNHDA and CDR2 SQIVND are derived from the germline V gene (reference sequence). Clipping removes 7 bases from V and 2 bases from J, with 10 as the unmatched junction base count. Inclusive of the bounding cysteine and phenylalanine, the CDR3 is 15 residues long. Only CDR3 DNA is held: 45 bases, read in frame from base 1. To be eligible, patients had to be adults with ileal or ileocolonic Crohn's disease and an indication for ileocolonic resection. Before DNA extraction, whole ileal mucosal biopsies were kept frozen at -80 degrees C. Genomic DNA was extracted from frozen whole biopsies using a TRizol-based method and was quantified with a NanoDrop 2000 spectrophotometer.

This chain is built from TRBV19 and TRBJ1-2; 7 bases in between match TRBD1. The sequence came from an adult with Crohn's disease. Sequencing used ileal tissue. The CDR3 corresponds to CASKAGGQLNYGYTF. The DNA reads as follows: TGTGCCAGTAAGGCTGGGGGACAGTTAAACTATGGCTACACCTTC.